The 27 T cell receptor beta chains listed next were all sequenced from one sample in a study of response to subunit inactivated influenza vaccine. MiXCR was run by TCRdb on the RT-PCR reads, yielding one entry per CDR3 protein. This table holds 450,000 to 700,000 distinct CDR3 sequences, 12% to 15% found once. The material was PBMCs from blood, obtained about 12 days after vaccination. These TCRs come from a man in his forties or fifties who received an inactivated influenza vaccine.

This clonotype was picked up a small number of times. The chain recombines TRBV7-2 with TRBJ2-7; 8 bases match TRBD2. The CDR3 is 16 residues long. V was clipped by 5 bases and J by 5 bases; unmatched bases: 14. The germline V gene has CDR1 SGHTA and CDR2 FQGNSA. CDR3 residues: CASSIETLADGHEQYF. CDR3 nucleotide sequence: TGTGCCAGCAGCATAGAAACACTAGCGGACGGGCACGAGCAGTACTTC.

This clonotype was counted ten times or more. The DNA for the CDR3 is TGTGCCAGCGGGAATGGACTAGCGGGAGGCGGGACCCAGTACTTC. Its translation is CASGNGLAGGGTQYF. The chain uses TRBV12-3 or TRBV12-4 and TRBJ2-5, with 14 positions matching TRBD2. This CDR3 is built from 15 residues. J was trimmed by 7 bases and V by 8 bases; bases with no gene match: 9.

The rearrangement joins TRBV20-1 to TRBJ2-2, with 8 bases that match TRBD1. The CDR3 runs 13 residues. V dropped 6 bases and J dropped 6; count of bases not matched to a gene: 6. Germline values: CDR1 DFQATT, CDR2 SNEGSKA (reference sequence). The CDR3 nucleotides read TGCAGTGCGGCGGACAGGGTGGCCGGGGAGCTGTTTTTT. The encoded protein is CSAADRVAGELFF.

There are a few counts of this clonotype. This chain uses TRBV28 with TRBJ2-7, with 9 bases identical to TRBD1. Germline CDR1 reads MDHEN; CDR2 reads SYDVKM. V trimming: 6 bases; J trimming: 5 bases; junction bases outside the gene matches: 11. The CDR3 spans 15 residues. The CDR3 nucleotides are TGTGCCAGCAGGTACCCCGGGACAGGGTTCCACGAGCAGTACTTC. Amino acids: CASRYPGTGFHEQYF.

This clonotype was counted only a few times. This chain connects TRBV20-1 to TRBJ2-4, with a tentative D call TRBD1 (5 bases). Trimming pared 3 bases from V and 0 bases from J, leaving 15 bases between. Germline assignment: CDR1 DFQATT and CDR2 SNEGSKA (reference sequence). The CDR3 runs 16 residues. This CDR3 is CSASIARQLAKNIQYF. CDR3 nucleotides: TGCAGTGCTAGCATCGCCAGACAGTTAGCCAAAAACATTCAGTACTTC.

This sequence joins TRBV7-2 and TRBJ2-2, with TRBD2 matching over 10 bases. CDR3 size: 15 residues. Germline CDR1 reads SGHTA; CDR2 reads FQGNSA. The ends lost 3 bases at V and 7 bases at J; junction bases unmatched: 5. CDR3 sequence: CASSLSGGAGGELFF. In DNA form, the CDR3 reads TGTGCCAGCAGCTTGAGCGGGGGGGCCGGCGGGGAGCTGTTTTTT.

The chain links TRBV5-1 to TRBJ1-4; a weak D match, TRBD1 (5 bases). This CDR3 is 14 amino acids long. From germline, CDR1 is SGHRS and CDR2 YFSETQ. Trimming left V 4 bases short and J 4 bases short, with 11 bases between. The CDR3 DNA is TGCGCCAGCAGCCACTCGGGGGGTAATGAAAAACTGTTTTTT. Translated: CASSHSGGNEKLFF.

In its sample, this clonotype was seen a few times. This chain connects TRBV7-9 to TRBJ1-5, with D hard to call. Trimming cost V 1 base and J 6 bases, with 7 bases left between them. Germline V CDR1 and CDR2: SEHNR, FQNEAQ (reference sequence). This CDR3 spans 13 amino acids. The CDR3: CASSLDGFQPQHF. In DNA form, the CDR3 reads TGTGCCAGCAGCTTAGACGGGTTTCAGCCCCAGCATTTT. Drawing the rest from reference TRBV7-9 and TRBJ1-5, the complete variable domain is DTGVSQNPRHKITKRGQNVTFRCDPISEHNRLYWYRQTLGQGPEFLTYFQNEAQLEKSRLLSDRFSAERPKGSFSTLEIQRTEQGDSAMYLCASSLDGFQPQHFGDGTRLSIL.

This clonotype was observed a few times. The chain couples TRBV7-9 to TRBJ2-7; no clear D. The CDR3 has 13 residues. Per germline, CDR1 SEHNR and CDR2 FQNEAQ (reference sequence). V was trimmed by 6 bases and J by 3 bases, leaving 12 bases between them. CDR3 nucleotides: TGTGCCAGCAGATCCTTGTGGGGCTACGAGCAGTACTTC. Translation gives CASRSLWGYEQYF.

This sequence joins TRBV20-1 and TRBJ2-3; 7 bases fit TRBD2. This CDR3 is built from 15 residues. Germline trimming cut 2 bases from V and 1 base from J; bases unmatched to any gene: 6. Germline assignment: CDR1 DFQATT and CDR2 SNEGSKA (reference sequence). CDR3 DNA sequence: TGCAGTGCTAGATCCCCACGGGAGGGCACAGATACGCAGTATTTT. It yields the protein CSARSPREGTDTQYF.

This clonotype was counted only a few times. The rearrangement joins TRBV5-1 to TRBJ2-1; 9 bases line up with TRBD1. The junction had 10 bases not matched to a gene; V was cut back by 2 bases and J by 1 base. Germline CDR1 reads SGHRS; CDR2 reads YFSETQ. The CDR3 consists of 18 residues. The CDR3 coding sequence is TGCGCCAGCAGCTTCACCACCACTGGACAGGGGTCCTACAATGAGCAGTTCTTC. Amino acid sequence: CASSFTTTGQGSYNEQFF.

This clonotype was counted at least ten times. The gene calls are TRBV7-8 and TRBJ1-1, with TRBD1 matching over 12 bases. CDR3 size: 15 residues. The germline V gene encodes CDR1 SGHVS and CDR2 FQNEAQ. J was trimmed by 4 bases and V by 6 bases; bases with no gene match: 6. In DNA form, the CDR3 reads TGTGCCAGCAGTCCGGGACAGGGGGCTTTCACTGAAGCTTTCTTT. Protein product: CASSPGQGAFTEAFF.

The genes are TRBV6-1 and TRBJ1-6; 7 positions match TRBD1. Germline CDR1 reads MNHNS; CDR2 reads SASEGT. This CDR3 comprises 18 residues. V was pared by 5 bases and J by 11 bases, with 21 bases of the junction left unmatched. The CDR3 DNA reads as TGTGCCAGCAGTAGACGATACAGGGGCATGAGGATTCTTACACCCCTCCACTTT. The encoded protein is CASSRRYRGMRILTPLHF.

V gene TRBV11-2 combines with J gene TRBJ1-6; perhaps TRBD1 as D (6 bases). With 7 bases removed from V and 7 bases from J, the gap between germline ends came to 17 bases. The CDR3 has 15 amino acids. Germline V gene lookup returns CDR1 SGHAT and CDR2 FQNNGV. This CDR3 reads CASTLIQGGNSPLHF. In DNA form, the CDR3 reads TGTGCCAGCACGCTAATACAGGGTGGCAATTCACCCCTCCACTTT.

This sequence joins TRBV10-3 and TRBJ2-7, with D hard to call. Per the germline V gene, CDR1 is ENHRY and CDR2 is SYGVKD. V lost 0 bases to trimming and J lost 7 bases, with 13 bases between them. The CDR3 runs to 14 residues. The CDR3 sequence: CAISESPGGGEQYF. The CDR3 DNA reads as TGTGCCATCAGTGAGTCTCCGGGTGGTGGGGAGCAGTACTTC.

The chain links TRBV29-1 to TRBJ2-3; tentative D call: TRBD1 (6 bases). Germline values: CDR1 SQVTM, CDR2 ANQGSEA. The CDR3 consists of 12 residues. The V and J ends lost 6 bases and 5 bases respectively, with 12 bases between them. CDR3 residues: CSVDRFGDTQYF. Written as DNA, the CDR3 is TGCAGCGTAGACAGGTTTGGAGATACGCAGTATTTT.

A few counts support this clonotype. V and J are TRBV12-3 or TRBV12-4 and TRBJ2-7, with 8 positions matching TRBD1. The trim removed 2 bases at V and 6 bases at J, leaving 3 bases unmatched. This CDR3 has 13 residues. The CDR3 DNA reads TGTGCCAGCAGTTTAACAGGGGGAAGCGAGCAGTACTTC. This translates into CASSLTGGSEQYF.

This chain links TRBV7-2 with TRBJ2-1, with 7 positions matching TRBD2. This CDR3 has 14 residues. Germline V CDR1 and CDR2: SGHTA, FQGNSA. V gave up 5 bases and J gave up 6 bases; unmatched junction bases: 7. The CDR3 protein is CASSPQTSINEQFF. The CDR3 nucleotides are TGTGCCAGCAGCCCCCAGACTAGCATCAATGAGCAGTTCTTC.

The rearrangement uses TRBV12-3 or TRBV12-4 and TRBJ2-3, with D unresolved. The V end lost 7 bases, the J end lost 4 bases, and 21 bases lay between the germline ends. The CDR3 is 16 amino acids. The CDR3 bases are TGTGCCAGCAACGCCGCCGGCCTAGTGGATCCAGATACGCAGTATTTT. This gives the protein CASNAAGLVDPDTQYF.

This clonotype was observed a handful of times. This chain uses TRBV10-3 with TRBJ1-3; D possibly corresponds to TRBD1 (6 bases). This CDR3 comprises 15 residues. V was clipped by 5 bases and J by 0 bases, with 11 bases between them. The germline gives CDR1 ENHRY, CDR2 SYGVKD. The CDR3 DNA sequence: TGTGCCATCAGTACCGGGACAAACTCTGGAAACACCATATATTTT. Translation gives CAISTGTNSGNTIYF.

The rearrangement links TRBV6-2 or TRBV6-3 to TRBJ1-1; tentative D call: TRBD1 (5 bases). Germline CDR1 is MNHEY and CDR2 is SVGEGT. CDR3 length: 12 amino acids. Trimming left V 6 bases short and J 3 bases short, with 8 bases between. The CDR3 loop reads CASRSGYTEAFF. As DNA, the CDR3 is TGTGCCAGCAGATCAGGGTACACTGAAGCTTTCTTT.

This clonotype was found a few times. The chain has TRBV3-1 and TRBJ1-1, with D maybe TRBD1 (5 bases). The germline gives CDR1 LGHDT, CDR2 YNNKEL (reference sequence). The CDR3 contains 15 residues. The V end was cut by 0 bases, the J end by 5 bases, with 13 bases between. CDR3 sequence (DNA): TGTGCCAGCAGCCAAGATAGTAGGGCAGGGACTGAAGCTTTCTTT. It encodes CASSQDSRAGTEAFF.

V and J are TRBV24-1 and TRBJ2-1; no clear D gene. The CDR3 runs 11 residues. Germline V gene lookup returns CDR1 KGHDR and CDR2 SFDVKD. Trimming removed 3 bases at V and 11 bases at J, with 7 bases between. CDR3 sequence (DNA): TGTGCCACCAGTGATGGGTTGAAGCAGTTCTTC. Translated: CATSDGLKQFF.

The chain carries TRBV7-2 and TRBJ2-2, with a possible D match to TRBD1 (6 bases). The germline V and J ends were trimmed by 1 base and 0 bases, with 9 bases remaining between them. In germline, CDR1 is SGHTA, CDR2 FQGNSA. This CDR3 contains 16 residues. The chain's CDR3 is CASSLGRTANTGELFF. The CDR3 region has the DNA TGTGCCAGCAGCTTAGGACGGACAGCGAACACCGGGGAGCTGTTTTTT.

CDR3 in amino acids: CSATQGTTTPNQPQHF. The CDR3 DNA reads as TGCAGTGCCACCCAAGGGACAACCACACCCAATCAGCCCCAGCATTTT. This chain joins TRBV20-1 and TRBJ1-5, with a tentative D call TRBD1 (6 bases). CDR3 length equals 16 residues. The germline gives CDR1 DFQATT, CDR2 SNEGSKA (reference sequence). The V end was cut by 6 bases, the J end by 3 bases, with 21 bases between.

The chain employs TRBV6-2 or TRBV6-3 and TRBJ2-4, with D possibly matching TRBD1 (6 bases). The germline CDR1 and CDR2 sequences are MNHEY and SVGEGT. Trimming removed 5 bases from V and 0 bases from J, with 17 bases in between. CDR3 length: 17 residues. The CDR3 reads CASSPRDKTLAKNIQYF. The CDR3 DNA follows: TGTGCCAGCAGTCCACGGGACAAGACCTTAGCCAAAAACATTCAGTACTTC.

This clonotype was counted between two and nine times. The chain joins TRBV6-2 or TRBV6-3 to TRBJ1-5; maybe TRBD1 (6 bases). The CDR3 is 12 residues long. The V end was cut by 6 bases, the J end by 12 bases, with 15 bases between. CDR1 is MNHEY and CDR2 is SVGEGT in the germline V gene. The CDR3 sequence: CASSPLTGHQHF. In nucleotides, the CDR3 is TGTGCCAGCAGCCCTCTGACAGGCCACCAGCATTTT.